This record covers a single T cell receptor (beta chain). The data were obtained in a study of blood T cell repertoires in COVID-19. At the level of the study: Acute and convalescent COVID-19 specimens originated in the United States, Italy and Spain. From T cells, B-cell-depleted T cells, or PBMCs came the material, which was cDNA or gDNA.

The recovered donors of Cohort 3 showed two negative PCRs, clearance, or symptom resolution. The germline CDR1 and CDR2 sequences are KGHSH and LQKENI. Trimming left V 5 bases short and J 2 bases short, with 16 bases between. The CDR3 sequence is 15 residues long. Some clones are missing from TCRdb's copy, which holds only in-frame ones; the method was immunoSEQ multiplex PCR. The sample shows 140,000 or so clones, 85% to 90% of them seen only once. This TCR was sampled from a man aged 60-69 years who had recovered from COVID-19. This chain links TRBV18 with TRBJ2-7; no firm D call. The sample comprised PBMCs or T cells enriched from blood (not recorded which). Written as DNA, the CDR3 is TGTGCCAGCTCAGTGACTCCTCTAAGAACCTACGAGCAGTACTTC. It is translated as CASSVTPLRTYEQYF.